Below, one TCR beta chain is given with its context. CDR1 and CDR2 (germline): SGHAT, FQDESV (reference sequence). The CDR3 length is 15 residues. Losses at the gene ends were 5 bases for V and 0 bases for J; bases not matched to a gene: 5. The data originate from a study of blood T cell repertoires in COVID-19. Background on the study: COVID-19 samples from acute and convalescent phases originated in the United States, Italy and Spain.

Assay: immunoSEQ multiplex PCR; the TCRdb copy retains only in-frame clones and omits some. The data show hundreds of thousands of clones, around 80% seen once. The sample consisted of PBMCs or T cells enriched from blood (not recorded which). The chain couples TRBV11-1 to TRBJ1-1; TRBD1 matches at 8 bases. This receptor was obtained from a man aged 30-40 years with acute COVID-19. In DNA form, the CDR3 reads TGTGCCAGCAGCGATTGGACAGGGTTGAACACTGAAGCTTTCTTT. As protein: CASSDWTGLNTEAFF.